The text below deals with one T cell receptor (beta chain). Expressed TCRB transcripts were sequenced because the isolated RNA had all been reverse transcribed beforehand. The method was immunoSEQ multiplex PCR; TCRdb's version includes in-frame clones alone and lacks a portion of them. The sample holds roughly 400,000 clones; roughly 14% are singletons and the top ten take roughly 0.036%. The sample originates from a study of beta chain features in type 1 diabetes. Every donor provided one heparinised blood draw, which averaged about 110 mL. It was via CD45RO/CCR7/CD25/CD127/CD95/CD27 that CD4+ naive, central memory, regulatory and stem cell-like memory cells were sorted. V dropped 0 bases and J dropped 7 bases, with 9 bases sitting between them. The CDR3 length is 13 residues. The V gene's germline CDR1 is GTSNPN and CDR2 SVGIG (reference sequence).

The receptor's source is a man aged 25-45 years in good health. The sample consisted of naive CD4+ T cells from blood. This rearrangement joins TRBV30 to TRBJ2-2, with D perhaps given as TRBD1 or TRBD2 (5 bases each). The CDR3 sequence: CAWSVRGDGELFF. The CDR3 nucleotides are TGTGCCTGGAGTGTACGAGGGGACGGGGAGCTGTTTTTT.